The present T cell receptor beta chain was sequenced within a study of blood T cell repertoires in COVID-19. Germline CDR1 is SGHDN and CDR2 is FVKESK. The V end lost 5 bases, the J end lost 0 bases, and 7 bases lay between the germline ends. This CDR3 comprises 13 residues. Assay used: immunoSEQ multiplex PCR; TCRdb lists only in-frame clones, some missing. The sample lists about 170,000 clones, just under 95% occurring once. The sequencing sample was made of peripheral blood. This chain links TRBV14 with TRBJ1-1; possible D gene TRBD1, 5 bases. This sequence originates from a woman aged 50 to 65 with acute or convalescent COVID-19. CDR3 amino acids: CASSVQVNTEAFF. The CDR3 DNA reads TGTGCCAGCAGCGTACAGGTGAACACTGAAGCTTTCTTT.